The 32 T cell receptor beta chains below were found in one sample sequenced in a study of cytomegalovirus exposure and HLA in healthy donors (dated 2017 in TCRdb). Library preparation used the immunoSEQ multiplex PCR assay. For the multiplex PCR, a mixture combining 60 forward primers for TCR Vbeta segments and 13 reverse primers for TCR Jbeta segments was used. The immuneACCESS repertoire file appears here via TCRdb, limited to in-frame rearrangements. These files lack a portion of the clones; in checked studies, under half of the deficit traces to unresolved V genes, and the cause of the others is not known. The sample table records 180,000 or so clones; roughly 78% of these occur just once. The ten top clones hold approximately 2% of the sample. The sequencing sample was made of PBMCs. These receptors all come from a woman in her 30s in good health and CMV-seronegative.

The chain has TRBV29-1 and TRBJ2-3, with TRBD2 matching 14 bases. The germline gives CDR1 SQVTM, CDR2 ANQGSEA. The J segment lost 1 base and the V segment lost 6 bases, leaving 3 bases of the junction unmatched. The CDR3 is made up of 15 amino acids. In nucleotides, the CDR3 is TGCAGCGTGGAGGGACTAGCGGGGGGCACAGATACGCAGTATTTT. The encoded protein is CSVEGLAGGTDTQYF.

This sequence joins TRBV5-4 and TRBJ2-7; tentatively, D is TRBD1 (5 bases). Germline CDR1 and CDR2: SGHNT and YYREEE (reference sequence). V shed 0 bases and J shed 3 bases, with 10 bases lying between them. The CDR3 is 14 amino acids. CDR3 DNA sequence: TGTGCCAGCAGCTTGGTAGGGGAATACTACGAGCAGTACTTC. Its protein product is CASSLVGEYYEQYF.

CDR3 bases: TGTGCCAGCTCACCACTAGGGGCCCCCAATCAGCCCCAGCATTTT. As protein: CASSPLGAPNQPQHF. The genes are TRBV18 and TRBJ1-5; the D gene is possibly TRBD1 (5 bases). CDR1 KGHSH and CDR2 LQKENI come from the germline V gene. Trimming cost V 1 base and J 3 bases, with 10 bases left between them. The CDR3 sequence is 15 residues long.

The chain links TRBV25-1 to TRBJ1-1; D uncertain. V was cut by 2 bases and J by 0 bases, with 4 bases left in between. The CDR3 runs 13 residues. CDR1 and CDR2 from the germline V gene are MGHDK and SYGVNS. In DNA form, the CDR3 reads TGTGCCAGCAGTGAAATAATGAACACTGAAGCTTTCTTT. Residues: CASSEIMNTEAFF.

V usage is TRBV10-3 and J usage is TRBJ1-2; D gene unclear. Germline values: CDR1 ENHRY, CDR2 SYGVKD. V lost 7 bases, J lost 8 bases, and 14 bases lay in between. The CDR3 runs to 12 residues. For the CDR3, the DNA is TGTGCCATCAAGACTCCTACTGGCGGCTACACCTTC. Protein product: CAIKTPTGGYTF.

This clone was picked up a small number of times. V and J are TRBV6-1 and TRBJ1-1; 8 positions agree with TRBD1. The CDR3 has 13 amino acids. V trimming: 8 bases; J trimming: 5 bases; junction bases outside the gene matches: 7. The germline gives CDR1 MNHNS, CDR2 SASEGT. CDR3 in DNA: TGTGCCAGCCGCCTACAGGGGGAGACTGAAGCTTTCTTT. This sequence encodes CASRLQGETEAFF.

J is TRBJ1-5 and V is TRBV5-1; weak D call: TRBD1 (6 bases). Germline V gene data show CDR1 as SGHRS and CDR2 as YFSETQ. CDR3 length equals 13 residues. Trimming removed 0 bases from V and 11 bases from J, with 12 bases in between. The CDR3 sequence is CASSLEQGGAQHF. For the CDR3, the DNA is TGCGCCAGCAGCTTGGAACAGGGTGGGGCCCAGCATTTT.

The count of this clone is one. The chain links TRBV4-3 to TRBJ2-5; D might be TRBD1 (6 bases). Germline CDR1 and CDR2: LGHNA and YSLEER. The CDR3 is made up of 13 amino acids. Trimming left V 3 bases short and J 5 bases short, with 10 bases between. This CDR3 is CASSHRQGETQYF. CDR3 nucleotides: TGCGCCAGCAGCCACCGGCAGGGGGAGACCCAGTACTTC.

This chain connects TRBV10-3 to TRBJ2-6; 7 bases are shared with TRBD1. The CDR3 covers 18 residues. The J segment lost 1 base and the V segment lost 4 bases, leaving 10 bases of the junction unmatched. Germline CDR1 reads ENHRY; CDR2 reads SYGVKD. The CDR3 sequence is CAISAGMTGPSGANVLTF. The CDR3 bases are TGTGCCATCAGTGCTGGGATGACAGGGCCGTCTGGGGCCAACGTCCTGACTTTC.

V usage is TRBV5-1 and J usage is TRBJ2-3, with TRBD1 matching 10 bases. This CDR3 contains 20 residues. Germline V gene sequence: CDR1 SGHRS, CDR2 YFSETQ. After removal of 3 bases from V and 1 base from J, the junction contained 17 bases not matched to a gene. The CDR3 DNA sequence: TGCGCCAGCAGCTCCCGGGTAGGACAGGGGGTATTCCAGGGCACAGATACGCAGTATTTT. Its protein is CASSSRVGQGVFQGTDTQYF.

V is TRBV4-3 and J is TRBJ2-3, with 9 bases that match TRBD1. With V trimmed by 3 bases and J by 5 bases, 12 bases remained unmatched. The CDR3 is made up of 17 amino acids. Germline V gene sequence: CDR1 LGHNA, CDR2 YSLEER. The CDR3 DNA reads TGCGCCAGCAGCCAGGGAACCGGGACAGGGAGGAGAGATACGCAGTATTTT. This codes for CASSQGTGTGRRDTQYF.

This clone is labeled as medium-sized. The chain employs TRBV7-6 and TRBJ1-1; tentatively, D is TRBD1 (5 bases). Germline V gives CDR1 SGHVS, CDR2 FNYEAQ. The V end lost 1 base, the J end lost 4 bases, and 13 bases lay between the germline ends. The CDR3 covers 15 residues. As DNA, the CDR3 is TGTGCCAGCAGCTTAGAAGCCCAGGGAGGCACTGAAGCTTTCTTT. Its translation is CASSLEAQGGTEAFF.

V gene TRBV6-5 combines with J gene TRBJ2-5; D is undetermined. Germline CDR1 and CDR2: MNHEY and SVGAGI. V dropped 2 bases and J dropped 4 bases, with 8 bases sitting between them. The CDR3 sequence is 13 residues long. CDR3 protein: CASSYNSLETQYF. The CDR3 nucleotides read TGTGCCAGCAGTTACAACTCCCTAGAGACCCAGTACTTC.

V gene TRBV14 combines with J gene TRBJ2-1; 14 positions agree with TRBD2. The CDR3 has 17 amino acids. V gave up 3 bases and J gave up 8 bases; unmatched junction bases: 9. From germline, CDR1 is SGHDN and CDR2 FVKESK. The CDR3 sequence is CASSQWLTSGGGDEQFF. The DNA of the CDR3 is TGTGCCAGCAGCCAGTGGCTGACTAGCGGGGGGGGTGATGAGCAGTTCTTC.

The genes are TRBV7-9 and TRBJ1-1; D is uncertain. The germline V and J ends were trimmed by 3 bases and 4 bases, with 12 bases remaining between them. The CDR3 length is 14 residues. Germline V gene data show CDR1 as SEHNR and CDR2 as FQNEAQ (reference sequence). DNA of the CDR3: TGTGCCAGCAGCTTGGTATTGGGGAGCACTGAAGCTTTCTTT. Translation: CASSLVLGSTEAFF.

The V gene is TRBV5-4, the J gene TRBJ2-5; 7 nucleotides agree with TRBD1. The germline gives CDR1 SGHNT, CDR2 YYREEE (reference sequence). The CDR3 length is 14 residues. The trim removed 3 bases at V and 4 bases at J, leaving 6 bases unmatched. The CDR3 DNA sequence: TGTGCCAGCAGCTCCCAACAGGGGCTAGAGACCCAGTACTTC. Protein sequence: CASSSQQGLETQYF.

J is TRBJ2-2 and V is TRBV2; no reliable D call. The CDR3 loop spans 14 amino acids. Per germline, CDR1 SNHLY and CDR2 FYNNEI. The V gene lost 1 base and the J gene lost 3 bases, with 6 bases spanning the gap. The CDR3 sequence is CASSEVGHTGELFF. CDR3 nucleotide sequence: TGTGCCAGCAGTGAAGTGGGCCACACCGGGGAGCTGTTTTTT. The whole variable domain, remainder taken from reference TRBV2 and TRBJ2-2, is EPEVTQTPSHQVTQMGQEVILRCVPISNHLYFYWYRQILGQKVEFLVSFYNNEISEKSEIFDDQFSVERPDGSNFTLKIRSTKLEDSAMYFCASSEVGHTGELFFGEGSRLTVL.

This sequence joins TRBV4-1 and TRBJ1-2, with a tentative D call TRBD1 (5 bases). CDR3 length: 15 residues. Germline V gene data show CDR1 as MGHRA and CDR2 as YSYEKL. Trimming stripped 1 base from V and 3 bases from J, with 12 bases between. The CDR3 nucleotides are TGCGCCAGCAGCCAAGCCTTCGGGGGTGACTATGGCTACACCTTC. Translated: CASSQAFGGDYGYTF.

The chain links TRBV9 to TRBJ2-3; 9 bases are a match to TRBD1. This CDR3 spans 16 amino acids. Germline V lookup: CDR1 SGDLS, CDR2 YYNGEE. V shed 0 bases, J shed 0 bases, and the junction held 2 bases outside the gene matches. CDR3 in amino acids: CASSVVGQGSTDTQYF. The CDR3 nucleotides read TGTGCCAGCAGCGTAGTTGGACAGGGGAGCACAGATACGCAGTATTTT.

To note about this clone: The sample holds other DNA sequences that translate to the same CDR3. The V call is TRBV29-1, the J call TRBJ2-5; 7 bases line up with TRBD1. Germline lookup yields CDR1 SQVTM and CDR2 ANQGSEA. Trimming at V came to 4 bases and at J to 5 bases, leaving 7 bases not matched to a gene. This CDR3 spans 13 amino acids. CDR3 sequence reads: CSVGQGVGETQYF. The CDR3 coding sequence is TGCAGCGTTGGACAGGGCGTAGGGGAGACCCAGTACTTC.

V and J are TRBV2 and TRBJ1-5; 11 bases fit TRBD1. This CDR3 is 18 amino acids long. V shed 6 bases and J 0 bases; nucleotides not matched to a gene: 10. Germline V lookup: CDR1 SNHLY, CDR2 FYNNEI. The CDR3 region is CASRGTGGTPYSNQPQHF. CDR3 in DNA: TGTGCCAGCAGAGGGACAGGGGGGACCCCCTATAGCAATCAGCCCCAGCATTTT.

This clone has just one count. The chain employs TRBV30 and TRBJ2-7; 11 positions match TRBD1. Germline trimming cut 3 bases from V and 2 bases from J; bases unmatched to any gene: 6. The CDR3 extends over 15 amino acids. Germline loops: CDR1 GTSNPN, CDR2 SVGIG (reference sequence). The CDR3 DNA sequence: TGTGCCTGGAGATTACCGGGACAGGGGGCCTACGAGCAGTACTTC. Protein sequence: CAWRLPGQGAYEQYF.

This rearrangement joins TRBV19 to TRBJ1-1, with TRBD1 matching over 11 bases. The CDR3 has 15 residues. CDR1 and CDR2 from the germline V gene are LNHDA and SQIVND (reference sequence). V lost 7 bases to trimming and J lost 5 bases; unmatched junction nucleotides: 9. The DNA for the CDR3 is TGTGCCAGTAATCCAACCGGGACAGGGGGAACTGAAGCTTTCTTT. Translating gives CASNPTGTGGTEAFF.

The chain has TRBV2 and TRBJ2-3, with 11 bases identical to TRBD1. Germline V gives CDR1 SNHLY, CDR2 FYNNEI. The CDR3 runs to 14 residues. Trimming removed 6 bases from V and 6 bases from J; junction bases left unmatched: 5. The CDR3 nucleotides are TGTGCCAGCAGGGACAGGGGGCAACGGGATACGCAGTATTTT. As protein: CASRDRGQRDTQYF.

The V and J genes are TRBV29-1 and TRBJ2-5; TRBD1 is a possible D gene (5 bases). The ends were cut back, 4 bases at V and 4 bases at J, with 19 bases in the middle. Per the germline V gene, CDR1 is SQVTM and CDR2 is ANQGSEA. The CDR3 spans 15 residues. CDR3 in amino acids: CSVGMAPRASETQYF. The CDR3 nucleotides read TGCAGCGTTGGGATGGCGCCCAGGGCGTCAGAGACCCAGTACTTC.

This chain uses TRBV6-5 with TRBJ1-2; a possible D gene is TRBD1 (5 bases). The CDR3 runs to 14 residues. Germline V gives CDR1 MNHEY, CDR2 SVGAGI. V was trimmed by 5 bases and J by 4 bases, leaving 14 bases between them. This CDR3 is CASSDGHQTYGYTF. In DNA form, the CDR3 reads TGTGCCAGCAGTGATGGACATCAAACCTATGGCTACACCTTC.

This clone showed up just a few times. The gene calls are TRBV2 and TRBJ1-6; D gene uncertain. Trimming cost V 4 bases and J 10 bases, with 11 bases left between them. The CDR3 is 13 amino acids. In germline, CDR1 is SNHLY, CDR2 FYNNEI. The CDR3 DNA reads TGTGCCAGCAGTGTGTACGGAGCCTCACCCCTCCACTTT. Protein product: CASSVYGASPLHF.

The chain carries TRBV25-1 and TRBJ2-7; no definite D call. Germline assignment: CDR1 MGHDK and CDR2 SYGVNS. The length of the CDR3 is 15 residues. V lost 3 bases and J lost 0, with 12 bases in between. CDR3 in amino acids: CASSDTSVSSYEQYF. Written as DNA, the CDR3 is TGTGCCAGCAGTGATACGTCCGTGAGCTCCTACGAGCAGTACTTC.

This rearrangement joins TRBV6-5 to TRBJ1-1, with D perhaps matching TRBD1 (5 bases). V lost 2 bases and J 0 bases, leaving 10 bases between the germline ends. Germline V CDR1 and CDR2: MNHEY, SVGAGI. This CDR3 comprises 15 residues. In DNA form, the CDR3 reads TGTGCCAGCAGTTACGCCGAGACAGTGAACACTGAAGCTTTCTTT. It yields the protein CASSYAETVNTEAFF.

The chain couples TRBV7-2 to TRBJ1-1; D may be TRBD1 (5 bases). V was cut by 5 bases and J by 7 bases, with 8 bases left in between. The CDR3 totals 11 residues. Looked up from germline, CDR1 is SGHTA and CDR2 is FQGNSA. The CDR3 DNA reads as TGTGCCAGCAGCAGAGACAGTGAAGCTTTCTTT. As protein: CASSRDSEAFF.

This chain joins TRBV5-6 and TRBJ1-4, with 7 bases lining up with TRBD1. CDR3 size: 14 residues. Germline V gene lookup returns CDR1 SGHDT and CDR2 YYEEEE. Trimming removed 5 bases from V and 2 bases from J; junction bases left unmatched: 3. Written as DNA, the CDR3 is TGTGCCAGCAGTGGAGGGGGCACTAATGAAAAACTGTTTTTT. It codes for CASSGGGTNEKLFF.

V gene TRBV7-2 combines with J gene TRBJ1-2; D ambiguous. CDR3 length: 13 amino acids. Trimming pared 8 bases from V and 5 bases from J, leaving 15 bases between. Germline V gene data show CDR1 as SGHTA and CDR2 as FQGNSA. The DNA for the CDR3 is TGTGCCAGCGCCCTGAGTCGGAGTTATGGCTACACCTTC. Its protein product is CASALSRSYGYTF.